These T cell receptor beta chains were read from a single sample in a study of OX40 agonist ivuxolimab in advanced cancers. Method: immunoSEQ multiplex PCR; TCRdb's copy keeps in-frame clones and lacks some. The sample includes 20,000 to 30,000 clones, more than 80% of them seen just once. Sequenced here: CD4+ or CD8+ T cells sorted from blood, sampled in a trial of the OX40 agonist ivuxolimab. Source of these receptors: an adult with an advanced solid tumor such as melanoma, head and neck, liver or kidney cancer. CDR3s include the opening cysteine and the closing phenylalanine or tryptophan. A D gene is named only where the DNA matches it firmly. Rows may omit the clone size; those that give it use once, few, many or a size class.

V gene	J gene	clone size	D gene	CDR3 DNA	CDR3 protein
TRBV19	TRBJ2-3	.	TRBD1	TGTGCCAGTAGTATCCAACAGGGGGGAGATACGCAGTATTTT	CASSIQQGGDTQYF
TRBV2	TRBJ1-1	.	.	TGTGCCAGCAGTAGTGAAGCTTTCTTT	CASSSEAFF
TRBV6-1	TRBJ2-3	.	.	TGTGCCGGACACAGCACAGATACGCAGTATTTT	CAGHSTDTQYF
TRBV9	TRBJ2-1	.	TRBD2	TGTGCCAGCAGCTCACCAGCGGGGCGGAGCTCCTACAATGAGCAGTTCTTC	CASSSPAGRSSYNEQFF
TRBV6-5	TRBJ2-7	.	.	TGTGCCAGCAGTTACACTTCAGGGTCCGAGCAGTACTTC	CASSYTSGSEQYF
TRBV7-8	TRBJ1-1	.	TRBD1	TGTGCCAGCAGCTTAGGGGGACAGGGTGAAGCTTTCTTT	CASSLGGQGEAFF
TRBV4-3	TRBJ2-6	large	.	TGCGCCAGCAGCCAACAGAGCTCTGGGGCCAACGTCCTGACTTTC	CASSQQSSGANVLTF
TRBV11-2	TRBJ1-2	.	.	TGTGCCAGCAGCTTAGATCTAAATGCGGGCGGCTACACCTTC	CASSLDLNAGGYTF
TRBV30	TRBJ2-7	few	TRBD2	TGTGCCTGGAGTCGGTCTAGCGGCAACTACGAGCAGTACTTC	CAWSRSSGNYEQYF
TRBV6-1	TRBJ1-2	.	.	TGTGCCAGCAGTGAAGCTCGGGTTAGTGGCTACACCTTC	CASSEARVSGYTF
TRBV5-1	TRBJ1-2	.	TRBD1	TGCGCCAGCAGCATTGGATTACAGGGGGCAGACTATGGCTACACCTTC	CASSIGLQGADYGYTF
TRBV5-1	TRBJ2-5	once	TRBD1	TGCGCCAGCAGCCCAGGTTCCGGGACAGGGGGAGAGACCCAGTACTTC	CASSPGSGTGGETQYF
TRBV11-2	TRBJ1-1	.	.	TGTGCCAGCAGCTTGGCCGGAGGGGCCGCTGAAGCTTTCTTT	CASSLAGGAAEAFF
TRBV5-1	TRBJ2-5	.	TRBD2	TGCGCCAGCAGCTTGAGTGCAGGGACTAGCGGGGGCTATCAAGAGACCCAGTACTTC	CASSLSAGTSGGYQETQYF
TRBV10-2	TRBJ1-2	.	.	TGCGCCAGCCGGCCCCAGGACGGCTATGGCTACACCTTC	CASRPQDGYGYTF
TRBV11-3	TRBJ2-1	.	TRBD2	TGTGCCAGCAGCCCCAAGGGACTAGGCTACAATGAGCAGTTCTTC	CASSPKGLGYNEQFF
TRBV2	TRBJ1-4	.	.	TGTGCCAGCAGGTACCGGACAACTAATGAAAAACTGTTTTTT	CASRYRTTNEKLFF
TRBV18	TRBJ2-2	.	.	TGTGCCAGCTCCATCCGGGGGGCAAACGGGGAGCTGTTTTTT	CASSIRGANGELFF
TRBV2	TRBJ1-4	.	.	TGTGCCAGCAGTGTAAGAGCTAATGAAAAACTGTTTTTT	CASSVRANEKLFF
TRBV5-4	TRBJ2-7	.	.	TGTGCCAGCAGCTTTACCGGGGCCTACGAGCAGTACTTC	CASSFTGAYEQYF
TRBV11-2	TRBJ2-5	.	TRBD2	TGTGCCAGCAGCCGCGGGGGGGCCACCGAGACCCAGTACTTC	CASSRGGATETQYF
TRBV10-2	TRBJ1-5	.	TRBD1	TGCGCCAGCAGTGAGTTAGGGGGCGAATGGAGCAATCAGCCCCAGCATTTT	CASSELGGEWSNQPQHF
TRBV12-5	TRBJ2-7	few	.	TGTGCTAGTGGTCTGGGCGAGGGTTCAACCTACGAGCAGTACTTC	CASGLGEGSTYEQYF
TRBV5-4	TRBJ2-5	.	TRBD2	TGTGCCAGCAGCTGGGGCCGGACTAGCGAAGAGACCCAGTACTTC	CASSWGRTSEETQYF
TRBV30	TRBJ2-3	.	.	TGTGCCTGGAGTCAAATGACCACCACAGATACGCAGTATTTT	CAWSQMTTTDTQYF
TRBV6-5	TRBJ1-6	.	.	TGTGCCAGCAGTAGGGCAGGGGCGGCTTCACCCCTCCACTTT	CASSRAGAASPLHF
TRBV5-1	TRBJ2-1	.	TRBD1	TGCGCCAGCAGCTTGGAATGGGACAGCTTCAATGAGCAGTTCTTC	CASSLEWDSFNEQFF
TRBV18	TRBJ2-7	.	TRBD2	TGTGCCAGCTCACCCGGGACTAGCGGGAGGGCCGTCCACGAGCAGTACTTC	CASSPGTSGRAVHEQYF
TRBV27	TRBJ2-7	.	TRBD1	TGTGCCAGCAGTCCAGGGGGCTACGAGCAGTACTTC	CASSPGGYEQYF
TRBV5-1	TRBJ2-7	.	.	TGCGCCAGCAGCTCCAGGGGGGCAGTCCCCTACGAGCAGTACTTC	CASSSRGAVPYEQYF
TRBV11-3	TRBJ2-7	.	TRBD1	TGTGCCAGCAGCTTAGGCCGGACAGGGGAGCAGTACTTC	CASSLGRTGEQYF
TRBV4-3	TRBJ2-2	.	TRBD2	TGCGCCAGCAGCCAGGGACTAGGGAACACCGGGGAGCTGTTTTTT	CASSQGLGNTGELFF
TRBV5-1	TRBJ2-1	.	TRBD2	TGCGCCAGCAGCTTGGCCGGGACTAGCGATGAGCAGTTCTTC	CASSLAGTSDEQFF
TRBV5-6	TRBJ1-3	.	.	TGTGCCAGCAGCTTGGCCCGATCCACCATATATTTT	CASSLARSTIYF
TRBV27	TRBJ1-6	.	.	TGTGCCAGCAGTTTAAGGGGCGGAAAATATAATTCACCCCTCCACTTT	CASSLRGGKYNSPLHF
TRBV7-2	TRBJ2-3	.	.	TGTGCCAGCAGCTTAGGAGATGCCATCACGCAGTATTTT	CASSLGDAITQYF
TRBV6-6	TRBJ2-7	.	.	TGTGCCAGCATCGACCGGCCATCGGGCGAGCAGTACTTC	CASIDRPSGEQYF
TRBV19	TRBJ1-1	.	.	TGTGCCAGTAGTATAGATCCGGCCCGGGGACAAGCTTTCTTT	CASSIDPARGQAFF
TRBV2	TRBJ1-1	.	TRBD1	TGTGCCACCGCCCTCTTTCAGGGGGCCTCCACTGAAGCTTTCTTT	CATALFQGASTEAFF
TRBV29-1	TRBJ2-2	.	.	TGCAGCGTTACCGGGACCGCGAACACCGGGGAGCTGTTTTTT	CSVTGTANTGELFF
TRBV7-2	TRBJ2-4	.	TRBD1	TGTGCCAGCAGCTTGGAGGACAGGGTAGGGAACATTCAGTACTTC	CASSLEDRVGNIQYF
TRBV9	TRBJ2-2	few	TRBD2	TGTGCCAGCAGCTCTTCCTCGGGACTAGCGGGAGGGCCTAGCACCGGGGAGCTGTTTTTT	CASSSSSGLAGGPSTGELFF
TRBV7-9	TRBJ1-2	.	.	TGTGCCAGCAGCCTCCTTGGTGGGGGTTATGGCTACACCTTC	CASSLLGGGYGYTF
TRBV5-4	TRBJ2-1	.	.	TGTGCCAGCAGCTTCGGCGGCCGAGTTGAGCAGTTCTTC	CASSFGGRVEQFF
TRBV7-3	TRBJ2-7	.	.	TGTGCCAGCAGCTCAGAACCTAGAACAGGGCAGTACTTC	CASSSEPRTGQYF
TRBV6-6	TRBJ2-1	.	TRBD2	TGTGCCAGCAGCAAACTAGCGAATGAGCAGTTCTTC	CASSKLANEQFF
TRBV6-5	TRBJ2-5	.	TRBD2	TGTGCCAGCAGGGGGGGACTAGCGGAAGAGACCCAGTACTTC	CASRGGLAEETQYF
TRBV9	TRBJ1-1	.	TRBD1	TGTGCCAGCAGCATACAACAGGGGCTGAACACTGAAGCTTTCTTT	CASSIQQGLNTEAFF
TRBV20-1	TRBJ1-2	few	.	TGCAGTGCTAAAGGCGCTCCTGGCTACACCTTC	CSAKGAPGYTF
TRBV10-3	TRBJ1-1	.	.	TGTGCCACCTCAGAAAAGTCTGAAGCTTTCTTT	CATSEKSEAFF
TRBV10-1	TRBJ1-1	.	.	TGCGCCAGCAGTGCCCAGCTGAACACTGAAGCTTTCTTT	CASSAQLNTEAFF
TRBV4-1	TRBJ1-1	few	.	TGCGCCAGCAGCCAAGAAGGTGGACGGTTGGGGAACACTGAAGCTTTCTTT	CASSQEGGRLGNTEAFF